This entry lists 20 T cell receptor beta chains sequenced from one sample in a study of beta chain features in type 1 diabetes. General study findings and limits: Type 1 diabetes patients showed a moderate but significant shortening of TCRB CDR3s in all four CD4+ subsets.

Antigens for these TCRs are unknown. Every isolated RNA sample was fully reverse transcribed, so sequencing captured expressed TCRB transcripts. Clones were sequenced by immunoSEQ multiplex PCR, and TCRdb holds only the in-frame ones, with some missing. The table lists 600,000 to 750,000 clones, around 12% of them singletons. Material for sequencing was naive CD4+ T cells from blood. The receptors shown here come from a man between 25 and 39 years old with type 1 diabetes.

This clone was counted only a few times. The CDR3 DNA follows: TGTGCCAGCAGCCCCGAACAGGGGATCAGTCCACCCCTCCACTTT. It yields the protein CASSPEQGISPPLHF. The V and J genes are TRBV7-9 and TRBJ1-6, with TRBD1 matching 7 bases. In germline, CDR1 is SEHNR, CDR2 FQNEAQ (reference sequence). The CDR3 contains 15 residues. V dropped 5 bases and J dropped 11; count of bases not matched to a gene: 12.

Turning to this clone: A junction boundary mismatches the germline segment, possibly from a read error. Other DNA sequences from this sample encode an identical CDR3 as well. This chain uses TRBV11-2 with TRBJ2-3; 8 positions agree with TRBD2. This CDR3 spans 15 amino acids. Germline V lookup: CDR1 SGHAT, CDR2 FQNNGV. The DNA for the CDR3 is TGTGCCAGCAGCCCTAGCGGGCCGAGCACGGATACGCAGTATTTT. Encoded protein: CASSPSGPSTDTQYF.

Only a few counts were recorded for this clone. This rearrangement joins TRBV28 to TRBJ2-7, with a weak D call TRBD2 (5 bases). The CDR3 length is 15 residues. The germline CDR1 and CDR2 sequences are MDHEN and SYDVKM. The V end was cut by 5 bases, the J end by 6 bases, with 20 bases between. In DNA, the CDR3 is TGTGCCAGCAGTCCCAGAGGGCCCCCCCGGACCGAGCAGTACTTC. Amino acid sequence: CASSPRGPPRTEQYF.

This clone was detected a few times. The genes are TRBV7-2 and TRBJ1-3; TRBD1 aligns across 7 bases. V shed 6 bases and J 0 bases; nucleotides not matched to a gene: 11. Germline V lookup: CDR1 SGHTA, CDR2 FQGNSA. The CDR3 is 17 residues long. This CDR3 is CASRNTGTAFSGNTIYF. DNA of the CDR3: TGTGCCAGCAGAAACACCGGGACAGCTTTCTCTGGAAACACCATATATTTT.

V and J are TRBV14 and TRBJ1-4, with 10 bases lining up with TRBD1. V shed 4 bases, J shed 8 bases, and the junction held 4 bases outside the gene matches. This CDR3 is built from 14 residues. Germline CDR1 and CDR2: SGHDN and FVKESK. The chain's CDR3 is CASSRRTGGEKLFF. The CDR3 nucleotides read TGTGCCAGCAGCCGGAGGACAGGGGGAGAAAAACTGTTTTTT.

This clone was seen a few times. This sequence joins TRBV7-2 and TRBJ2-7; D uncertain. Looked up from germline, CDR1 is SGHTA and CDR2 is FQGNSA. The V and J ends lost 1 base and 2 bases respectively, with 9 bases between them. The CDR3 extends over 14 amino acids. CDR3 coding DNA: TGTGCCAGCAGCTTAGTGGAAGGTACCTACGAGCAGTACTTC. This encodes CASSLVEGTYEQYF.

This clone has only a few counts. The chain joins TRBV7-2 to TRBJ2-7, with TRBD2 identical over 11 bases. V gave up 5 bases and J gave up 3 bases; unmatched junction bases: 9. CDR3 size: 16 residues. Germline values: CDR1 SGHTA, CDR2 FQGNSA. The CDR3 region is CASSTPGTSGYYEQYF. The CDR3 DNA is TGTGCCAGCAGCACCCCCGGGACTAGCGGATACTACGAGCAGTACTTC.

The V gene is TRBV6-5, the J gene TRBJ1-1; D remains ambiguous. Looked up from germline, CDR1 is MNHEY and CDR2 is SVGAGI. Trimming left V 5 bases short and J 0 bases short, with 13 bases between. The length of the CDR3 is 15 residues. The CDR3 loop is CASSPPGFMNTEAFF. The CDR3 bases are TGTGCCAGCAGTCCCCCAGGTTTCATGAACACTGAAGCTTTCTTT.

This clone was observed a few times. The J gene is TRBJ2-2, the V gene TRBV12-5; D call uncertain. Trimming removed 7 bases from V and 7 bases from J, with 13 bases in between. The CDR3 is made up of 13 amino acids. The germline V gene has CDR1 LGHNT and CDR2 FRNRAP. The CDR3 protein is CASAMDFHGELFF. The CDR3 DNA reads TGTGCTAGTGCCATGGATTTCCACGGGGAGCTGTTTTTT.

This clone was seen more than once but under ten times. V usage is TRBV28 and J usage is TRBJ2-5; D perhaps matches TRBD2 (5 bases). Trimming took 4 bases from V and 7 from J, leaving 13 bases between them. Per germline, CDR1 MDHEN and CDR2 SYDVKM. This CDR3 spans 13 amino acids. CDR3 sequence: CASSSGPGGTQYF. DNA for the CDR3: TGTGCCAGCAGTTCCGGTCCCGGAGGGACCCAGTACTTC.

This clone has more than one count but fewer than ten. The rearrangement links TRBV7-2 to TRBJ2-7, with 7 positions matching TRBD1. Germline lookup yields CDR1 SGHTA and CDR2 FQGNSA. With 6 bases clipped from V and 7 bases from J, the junction kept 12 bases outside the gene matches. The CDR3 spans 14 residues. Here the CDR3 reads CASSYSTGVGEQYF. The CDR3 DNA sequence: TGTGCCAGCAGTTATTCTACAGGGGTAGGGGAGCAGTACTTC.

In this sample, this clone turned up a few times. The chain links TRBV7-2 to TRBJ1-5; D unresolved. Deletions cut 5 bases from V and 1 base from J, with 9 bases between. This CDR3 is built from 14 residues. Looked up from germline, CDR1 is SGHTA and CDR2 is FQGNSA. Here the CDR3 reads CASSAAGSNQPQHF. The CDR3, as DNA: TGTGCCAGCAGCGCGGCCGGGAGCAATCAGCCCCAGCATTTT.

The chain joins TRBV28 to TRBJ1-5; D is undetermined. The CDR3 is 14 residues long. CDR1 and CDR2 (germline): MDHEN, SYDVKM. V lost 7 bases, J lost 0 bases, and 10 bases lay in between. DNA of the CDR3: TGTGCCAGCAAAATGAGCCCTAGCAATCAGCCCCAGCATTTT. This sequence encodes CASKMSPSNQPQHF.

This clone has just a few counts. The chain couples TRBV28 to TRBJ2-1; D not certain. In germline, CDR1 is MDHEN, CDR2 SYDVKM. The CDR3 is 13 residues long. Trimming left V 4 bases short and J 3 bases short, with 7 bases between. The CDR3 loop reads CASSSGSYNEQFF. CDR3 DNA sequence: TGTGCCAGCAGTTCGGGTAGCTACAATGAGCAGTTCTTC.

This clone has just a few counts. The V gene is TRBV4-3, the J gene TRBJ2-1; D may be TRBD1 or TRBD2 (5 bases each). The CDR3 length is 14 residues. The germline CDR1 and CDR2 sequences are LGHNA and YSLEER. Trimming cost V 3 bases and J 7 bases, with 13 bases left between them. The CDR3 is CASSQTGQRNEQFF. In DNA, the CDR3 is TGCGCCAGCAGCCAGACGGGGCAAAGGAATGAGCAGTTCTTC.

Written as DNA, the CDR3 is TGTGCCAGCAGCCGGGACAGGGTCGGGGATGAGCAGTTCTTC. It is translated as CASSRDRVGDEQFF. The rearrangement links TRBV7-9 to TRBJ2-1; 9 bases are a match to TRBD1. The J segment lost 8 bases and the V segment lost 5 bases, leaving 7 bases of the junction unmatched. Germline-derived CDR1 and CDR2 are SEHNR and FQNEAQ (reference sequence). The CDR3 runs to 14 residues.

Only a few counts were recorded for this clone. The rearrangement joins TRBV10-3 to TRBJ1-5; 7 nucleotides match TRBD1. Germline V gene lookup returns CDR1 ENHRY and CDR2 SYGVKD. J lost 4 bases, V lost 2 bases, and 5 bases had no gene match. The CDR3 sequence is 15 residues long. CDR3 sequence: CAISEMGQRNQPQHF. The CDR3 DNA is TGTGCCATCAGTGAGATGGGACAGAGAAATCAGCCCCAGCATTTT.

The V gene is TRBV5-1, the J gene TRBJ2-7; the D is unclear. V was clipped by 2 bases and J by 3 bases, with 12 bases between them. Looked up from germline, CDR1 is SGHRS and CDR2 is YFSETQ. The CDR3 sequence is 14 residues long. The CDR3 loop reads CASSLPGSNYEQYF. The CDR3 DNA follows: TGCGCCAGCAGCTTACCAGGCTCCAACTACGAGCAGTACTTC.

The chain recombines TRBV7-2 with TRBJ1-5; D possibly corresponds to TRBD1 (5 bases). Germline CDR1 reads SGHTA; CDR2 reads FQGNSA. The V end lost 4 bases, the J end lost 6 bases, and 16 bases lay between the germline ends. This CDR3 contains 15 residues. The CDR3 DNA reads TGTGCCAGCAGCTCTGGACACCCACGAGGTCAGCCCCAGCATTTT. Translating gives CASSSGHPRGQPQHF.

This clone has a handful of counts. This chain uses TRBV7-9 with TRBJ2-2; 8 bases agree with TRBD1. The CDR3 totals 16 residues. Germline CDR1 reads SEHNR; CDR2 reads FQNEAQ (reference sequence). V lost 3 bases, J lost 5 bases, and 8 bases stayed unmatched. The DNA of the CDR3 is TGTGCCAGCAGCTTCCCGCAGGGGGCGAGGACCGGGGAGCTGTTTTTT. It is translated as CASSFPQGARTGELFF.